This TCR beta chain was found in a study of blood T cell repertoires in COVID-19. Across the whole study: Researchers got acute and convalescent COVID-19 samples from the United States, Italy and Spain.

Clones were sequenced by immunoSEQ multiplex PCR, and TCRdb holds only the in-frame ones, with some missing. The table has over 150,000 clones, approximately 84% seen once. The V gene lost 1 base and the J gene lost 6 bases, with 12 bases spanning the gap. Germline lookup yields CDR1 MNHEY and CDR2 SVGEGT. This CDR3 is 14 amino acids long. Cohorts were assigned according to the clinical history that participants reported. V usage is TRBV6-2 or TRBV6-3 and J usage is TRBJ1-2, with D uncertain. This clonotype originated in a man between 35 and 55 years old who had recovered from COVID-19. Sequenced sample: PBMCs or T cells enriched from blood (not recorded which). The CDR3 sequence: CASSYFALQDGYTF. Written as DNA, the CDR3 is TGTGCCAGCAGTTACTTTGCGCTGCAAGATGGCTACACCTTC.